Listed below are T cell receptor beta chains from one sample, sequenced in a study of blood T cell repertoires in COVID-19. The protocol was immunoSEQ multiplex PCR, while the TCRdb copy is restricted to in-frame clones and leaves out a portion. The sample has about 220,000 clones; roughly 87% are singletons. Material: peripheral blood. The receptors derive from a man in his forties with active or convalescent COVID-19. CDR3s include the opening cysteine and the closing phenylalanine or tryptophan. The D gene is left open where the match is weak. Size tells how often a clone was seen (once, few, many) or the class of an expanded clone, and some rows leave it out.

>TRBD1|TRBV18|.|TRBJ2-1
CASSPQGAINEQFF
TGTGCCAGCTCACCACAGGGGGCTATCAATGAGCAGTTCTTC
>.|TRBV11-3|.|TRBJ2-2
CASSPDQGWNTGELFF
TGTGCCAGCAGCCCAGACCAGGGGTGGAACACCGGGGAGCTGTTTTTT
>TRBD1|TRBV2|.|TRBJ2-5
CASSDGRRGETQYF
TGTGCCAGCAGTGATGGTCGCAGGGGGGAGACCCAGTACTTC
>TRBD2|TRBV27|.|TRBJ2-7
CASSPSLGGDFWEQYF
TGTGCCAGCAGTCCCTCTCTGGGGGGGGACTTTTGGGAGCAGTACTTC
>TRBD1|TRBV7-9|.|TRBJ2-7
CASSSTGTGGSHEQYF
TGTGCCAGCAGCTCAACCGGGACAGGGGGATCCCACGAGCAGTACTTC
>.|TRBV10-1|.|TRBJ1-4
CASTRGLGEKLFF
TGCGCCAGCACCAGGGGTTTGGGTGAAAAACTGTTTTTT
>TRBD1|TRBV6-1|.|TRBJ1-3
CASSGLDRDFGNTIYF
TGTGCCAGCAGTGGGTTGGACAGGGACTTTGGAAACACCATATATTTT
>.|TRBV7-2|.|TRBJ2-3
CASSLASLGADTQYF
TGTGCCAGCAGCTTAGCGTCTTTGGGAGCAGATACGCAGTATTTT
>TRBD1|TRBV19|.|TRBJ2-7
CASSLGTGHPYEQYF
TGTGCCAGTAGTCTAGGGACAGGCCATCCCTACGAGCAGTACTTC
>TRBD2|TRBV10-3|.|TRBJ2-1
CAISELVTSGGNNEQFF
TGTGCCATCAGTGAACTGGTGACTAGCGGGGGCAACAATGAGCAGTTCTTC
>TRBD1|TRBV27|.|TRBJ1-1
CASSYRGHTEAFF
TGTGCCAGCAGTTACAGGGGTCACACTGAAGCTTTCTTT
>TRBD1|TRBV30|few|TRBJ1-3
CAWSPRGLTGGIRLTSGNTIYF
TGTGCCTGGAGTCCAAGAGGCCTGACAGGGGGGATTAGACTAACCTCTGGAAACACCATATATTTT
>.|TRBV7-9|.|TRBJ1-1
CASLLGRGWTEAFF
TGTGCCAGCCTCCTGGGCAGGGGATGGACTGAAGCTTTCTTT
>.|TRBV29-1|.|TRBJ1-1
CSVVFQGIAEAFF
TGCAGCGTTGTTTTCCAGGGGATAGCTGAAGCTTTCTTT
>.|TRBV30|.|TRBJ2-1
CAWSRGGRDFYNEQFF
TGTGCCTGGAGTCGCGGTGGACGGGACTTCTACAATGAGCAGTTCTTC
>.|TRBV30|few|TRBJ1-2
CAWSVDRLGYTF
TGTGCCTGGAGTGTCGACAGGCTTGGCTACACCTTC
>TRBD2|TRBV7-3|.|TRBJ2-5
CASSKAGGRTETQYF
TGTGCCAGCAGCAAAGCGGGAGGGCGGACAGAGACCCAGTACTTC
>.|TRBV4-1|.|TRBJ1-4
CASSQVGGKDEKLFF
TGCGCCAGCAGCCAGGTGGGGGGGAAGGACGAAAAACTGTTTTTT
>.|TRBV28|.|TRBJ2-7
CASTSGGTAYEQYF
TGTGCCAGCACCTCAGGGGGGACGGCCTACGAGCAGTACTTC
>.|TRBV28|.|TRBJ1-5
CASSLLGGQGHF
TGTGCCAGCAGTTTACTTGGAGGGCAGGGCCATTTT
>TRBD2|TRBV28|medium-sized|TRBJ2-3
CASSLSTSGSGADTQYF
TGTGCCAGCAGCCTCTCTACTAGCGGGAGTGGCGCAGATACGCAGTATTTT
>TRBD1|TRBV6-6|once|TRBJ2-5
CASSNLRGETQYF
TGTGCCAGCAGTAACCTCAGGGGGGAGACCCAGTACTTC
>.|TRBV6-2/TRBV6-3|.|TRBJ2-7
CASSPISRGQYF
TGTGCCAGCAGTCCCATTAGTCGTGGGCAGTACTTC
>.|TRBV11-2|.|TRBJ1-1
CASSPTEMNTEAFF
TGTGCCAGCAGCCCGACGGAGATGAACACTGAAGCTTTCTTT
>.|TRBV2|.|TRBJ2-5
CASKREETQYF
TGTGCCAGCAAGAGGGAAGAGACCCAGTACTTC
>.|TRBV28|.|TRBJ1-5
CASSSGVGNQPQHF
TGTGCCAGCAGTTCAGGGGTGGGCAATCAGCCCCAGCATTTT
>.|TRBV9|.|TRBJ2-6
CASNLPGEGSSGANVLTF
TGTGCCAGCAACCTCCCGGGGGAAGGATCCTCTGGGGCCAACGTCCTGACTTTC
>.|TRBV1|.|TRBJ2-5
CTSSPARTSGQETQYF
TGCACCAGCAGCCCAGCCAGGACTAGCGGCCAAGAGACCCAGTACTTC
>TRBD2|TRBV11-2|.|TRBJ2-1
CASSTGLANEQFF
TGTGCCAGCAGCACCGGACTAGCCAATGAGCAGTTCTTC
>.|TRBV3-1/TRBV3-2|.|TRBJ2-3
CASSRGPSTDTQYF
TGTGCCAGCAGCAGAGGTCCTAGCACAGATACGCAGTATTTT
>.|TRBV27|few|TRBJ2-7
CASSFREQYF
TGTGCCAGCAGTTTCAGAGAGCAGTACTTC
>.|TRBV30|.|TRBJ1-6
CAWSRQHYNSPLHF
TGTGCCTGGAGTAGACAGCATTATAATTCACCCCTCCACTTT
>.|TRBV6-5|.|TRBJ2-7
CASTRFRGYEQYF
TGTGCCAGCACCCGATTCCGGGGTTACGAGCAGTACTTC
>TRBD2|TRBV4-1|.|TRBJ2-3
CASSHATTSGAGDTQYF
TGCGCCAGCAGCCACGCCACAACTAGCGGGGCGGGGGATACGCAGTATTTT
>.|TRBV5-1|.|TRBJ1-2
CASSSGQFNYGYTF
TGCGCCAGCAGCTCTGGACAGTTCAACTATGGCTACACCTTC
>TRBD1|TRBV19|once|TRBJ1-1
CASSITGDTEAFF
TGTGCCAGTAGTATTACAGGGGACACTGAAGCTTTCTTT
>.|TRBV5-1|.|TRBJ2-3
CASSLADSPSTDTQYF
TGCGCCAGCAGCTTGGCCGATAGCCCTAGCACAGATACGCAGTATTTT
>TRBD2|TRBV7-8|.|TRBJ2-3
CASSAGLAGATSTDTQYF
TGTGCCAGCAGCGCGGGACTAGCGGGAGCCACTAGCACAGATACGCAGTATTTT
>TRBD1|TRBV5-1|.|TRBJ2-2
CASSIRTGGNTGELFF
TGCGCCAGCAGCATCCGGACAGGGGGCAACACCGGGGAGCTGTTTTTT
>.|TRBV2|few|TRBJ2-3
CASNPRGDTQYF
TGTGCCAGCAACCCCAGGGGAGATACGCAGTATTTT
>.|TRBV11-2|.|TRBJ2-3
CASSRIAEPTDTQYF
TGTGCCAGCAGCCGGATAGCGGAACCCACAGATACGCAGTATTTT
>.|TRBV19|.|TRBJ2-7
CASSIGGLPNVEQYF
TGTGCCAGTAGTATAGGCGGGCTCCCCAACGTCGAGCAGTACTTC
>.|TRBV2|.|TRBJ1-5
CASSAEGFSNQPQHF
TGTGCCAGCAGTGCGGAGGGGTTTAGCAATCAGCCCCAGCATTTT
>.|TRBV21-1|few|TRBJ1-5
CASSKVTREPRGNQPQHF
TGTGCCAGCAGCAAAGTCACCCGGGAACCAAGGGGCAATCAGCCCCAGCATTTT
>.|TRBV3-1/TRBV3-2|.|TRBJ1-1
CASSPRQYTEAFF
TGTGCCAGCAGCCCTCGACAGTACACTGAAGCTTTCTTT
>TRBD1|TRBV2|.|TRBJ2-1
CASSEGQGSYNEQFF
TGTGCCAGCAGTGAGGGACAGGGCTCCTACAATGAGCAGTTCTTC
>.|TRBV5-1|.|TRBJ2-1
CASSTGIDGRQFF
TGCGCCAGCTCAACGGGAATCGACGGCAGGCAGTTCTTC
>.|TRBV29-1|once|TRBJ2-7
CSVERGSHPYEQYF
TGCAGCGTTGAAAGAGGGAGTCACCCCTACGAGCAGTACTTC
>TRBD1|TRBV7-3|.|TRBJ1-1
CASSHPGQSTEAFF
TGTGCCAGCAGCCACCCGGGACAGAGCACTGAAGCTTTCTTT
>TRBD1|TRBV28|.|TRBJ1-2
CASRGSGGSNYGYTF
TGTGCCAGCAGGGGGTCAGGGGGTTCTAACTATGGCTACACCTTC
>.|TRBV7-8|.|TRBJ2-7
CASSRGTVPTEQYF
TGTGCCAGCAGCCGAGGCACAGTTCCCACCGAGCAGTACTTC
>.|TRBV2|few|TRBJ2-4
CASSVSQAKNIQYF
TGTGCCAGCAGTGTGTCCCAAGCCAAAAACATTCAGTACTTC
>TRBD1|TRBV30|.|TRBJ1-5
CALDTGTVYDQPQHF
TGTGCCTTGGACACCGGGACAGTATATGATCAGCCCCAGCATTTT
>TRBD2|TRBV27|.|TRBJ2-1
CASSKGTRGNNEQFF
TGTGCCAGCAGCAAAGGGACTAGAGGTAACAATGAGCAGTTCTTC
>TRBD1|TRBV19|.|TRBJ2-1
CASSTTGGWDANEQFF
TGTGCCAGTAGTACGACAGGGGGCTGGGACGCCAATGAGCAGTTCTTC
>TRBD1|TRBV7-6|.|TRBJ1-1
CASSLGWDRGNTEAFF
TGTGCCAGCAGCTTAGGCTGGGACAGGGGAAACACTGAAGCTTTCTTT
>TRBD1|TRBV27|.|TRBJ1-2
CASRGQGHFGDTF
TGTGCCAGCAGAGGACAGGGGCACTTTGGAGACACCTTC